This T cell receptor beta chain was observed in a study of cytomegalovirus exposure and HLA in healthy donors. From germline, CDR1 is MDHEN and CDR2 SYDVKM. The length of the CDR3 is 18 residues. V trimming: 3 bases; J trimming: 1 base; junction bases outside the gene matches: 15. The primer mix had 60 Vbeta and 13 Jbeta primers. Here immunoSEQ multiplex PCR was the method, and the copy in TCRdb shows in-frame clones only, minus some. The sample holds 110,000 to 150,000 clones, around a tenth seen once. In this sample, this clone turned up a few times. Antigen specificity is unknown. Notes on the study in general: Reports credit the classifier with highly specific, highly sensitive diagnosis of cytomegalovirus status. Within the data, a cluster of highly shared sequence variants was likely a sequencing artifact. When analyzed later, a missense DCLRE1C variant was found to be linked to TCR beta V- and J-gene trimming. Indistinguishable V segments such as TRBV6-2 and TRBV6-3 were excluded.

The sequencing input was PBMCs. This receptor was obtained from a male donor in good health and CMV-seronegative. The J gene is TRBJ2-7, the V gene TRBV28; 7 nucleotides line up with TRBD2. CDR3 amino acids: CASSFGTGSGTWSYEQYF. The DNA of the CDR3 is TGTGCCAGCAGTTTTGGGACGGGGAGCGGGACTTGGTCCTACGAGCAGTACTTC.